These 7 T cell receptor beta chains came from one sample sequenced in a study of T cell responses to AZD1222 COVID-19 vaccine. Profiled with immunoSEQ multiplex PCR; TCRdb holds only in-frame clones, not every one. In the table there are roughly 260,000 clones, 85% to 95% of which are singletons. Specimen: peripheral blood, collected on day 0 of AZD1222 vaccination. These receptors all come from an adult in good health.

As regards this clone: Other DNA sequences within the sample encode an identical CDR3. The V call is TRBV6-5, the J call TRBJ1-2; D gene uncertain. V dropped 2 bases and J dropped 0 bases, with 4 bases sitting between them. CDR1 is MNHEY and CDR2 is SVGAGI in the germline V gene. The CDR3 covers 13 residues. CDR3 region: CASSYRANYGYTF. The CDR3 coding sequence is TGTGCCAGCAGTTACCGAGCTAACTATGGCTACACCTTC.

This rearrangement joins TRBV19 to TRBJ2-6, with D perhaps matching TRBD1 or TRBD2 (5 bases each). Germline V gene data show CDR1 as LNHDA and CDR2 as SQIVND (reference sequence). Trimming cost V 5 bases and J 1 base, with 18 bases left between them. This CDR3 spans 18 amino acids. CDR3 amino acids: CASSPRPGPLSGANVLTF. In DNA form, the CDR3 reads TGTGCCAGTAGTCCACGCCCGGGACCCCTGTCTGGGGCCAACGTCCTGACTTTC.

CDR3 loop: CASSSTDGYQPQHF. CDR3 coding DNA: TGTGCCAGCAGTTCCACGGACGGATACCAGCCCCAGCATTTT. The chain couples TRBV28 to TRBJ1-5, with D uncertain. The CDR3 is 14 residues long. Between the trimmed V and J ends, which lost 4 bases and 7 bases, there was a span of 14 bases. Germline CDR1 MDHEN, CDR2 SYDVKM.

Only one count was recorded for this clone. The chain is built from TRBV4-1 and TRBJ1-2; TRBD1 is a possible D gene (6 bases). This CDR3 spans 18 amino acids. V was trimmed by 0 bases and J by 0 bases, leaving 17 bases between them. CDR1 MGHRA and CDR2 YSYEKL come from the germline V gene. The CDR3 region is CASSQDRGGTRTNYGYTF. The CDR3, as DNA: TGCGCCAGCAGCCAAGATAGGGGGGGGACAAGAACTAACTATGGCTACACCTTC.

The CDR3 protein is CASSSGTGWSTGELFF. In DNA form, the CDR3 reads TGTGCCAGTAGTTCCGGGACAGGGTGGAGCACCGGGGAGCTGTTTTTT. The gene calls are TRBV19 and TRBJ2-2, with 9 nucleotides matching TRBD1. J gave up 4 bases and V 5 bases, and 8 bases lay outside the gene matches. This CDR3 has 16 amino acids. Germline V lookup: CDR1 LNHDA, CDR2 SQIVND (reference sequence). Variable domain in full (rest from reference TRBV19 and TRBJ2-2): DGGITQSPKYLFRKEGQNVTLSCEQNLNHDAMYWYRQDPGQGLRLIYYSQIVNDFQKGDIAEGYSVSREKKESFPLTVTSAQKNPTAFYLCASSSGTGWSTGELFFGEGSRLTVL.

The chain joins TRBV4-2 to TRBJ2-1; 7 bases are a match to TRBD2. V gave up 1 base and J gave up 7 bases; unmatched junction bases: 4. The CDR3 length is 14 residues. The germline CDR1 and CDR2 sequences are LGHNA and YNFKEQ. The CDR3 here is CASSQGGGQNEQFF. The CDR3 DNA is TGTGCCAGCAGCCAAGGGGGGGGTCAGAATGAGCAGTTCTTC.

The rearrangement joins TRBV5-1 to TRBJ1-6, with D unclear. Germline CDR1 SGHRS, CDR2 YFSETQ. Trimming removed 0 bases at V and 10 bases at J, with 8 bases between. The CDR3 extends over 13 amino acids. CDR3 DNA: TGCGCCAGCAGCTTGGACGGCTCCTCACCCCTCCACTTT. This gives the protein CASSLDGSSPLHF.